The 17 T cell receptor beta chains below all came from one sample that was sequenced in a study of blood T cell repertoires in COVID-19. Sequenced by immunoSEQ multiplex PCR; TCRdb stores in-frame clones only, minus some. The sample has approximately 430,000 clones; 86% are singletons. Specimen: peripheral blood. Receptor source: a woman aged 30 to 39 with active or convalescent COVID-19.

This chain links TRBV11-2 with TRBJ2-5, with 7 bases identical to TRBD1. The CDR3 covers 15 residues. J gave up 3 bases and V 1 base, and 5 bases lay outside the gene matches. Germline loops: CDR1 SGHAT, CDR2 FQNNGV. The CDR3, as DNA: TGTGCCAGCAGCTTAGGAGGGACAGCCAAAGAGACCCAGTACTTC. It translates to CASSLGGTAKETQYF.

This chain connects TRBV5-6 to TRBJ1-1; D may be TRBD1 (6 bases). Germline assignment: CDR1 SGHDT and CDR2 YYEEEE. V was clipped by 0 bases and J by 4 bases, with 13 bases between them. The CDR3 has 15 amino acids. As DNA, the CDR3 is TGTGCCAGCAGCTTGGCCGCAGGGGAAGGCACTGAAGCTTTCTTT. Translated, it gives CASSLAAGEGTEAFF.

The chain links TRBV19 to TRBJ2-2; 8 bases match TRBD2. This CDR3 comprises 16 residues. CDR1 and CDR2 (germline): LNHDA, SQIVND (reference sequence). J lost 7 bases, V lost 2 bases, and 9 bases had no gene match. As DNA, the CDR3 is TGTGCCAGTAGTATACCCCGGGGGGGGGCGGTCGGGGAGCTGTTTTTT. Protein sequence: CASSIPRGGAVGELFF.

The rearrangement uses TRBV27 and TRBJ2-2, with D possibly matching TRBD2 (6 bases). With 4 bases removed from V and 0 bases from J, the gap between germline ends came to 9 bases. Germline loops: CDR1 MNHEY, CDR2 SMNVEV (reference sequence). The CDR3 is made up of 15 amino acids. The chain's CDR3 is CASSSRLANTGELFF. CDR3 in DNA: TGTGCCAGCAGTTCAAGACTAGCGAACACCGGGGAGCTGTTTTTT.

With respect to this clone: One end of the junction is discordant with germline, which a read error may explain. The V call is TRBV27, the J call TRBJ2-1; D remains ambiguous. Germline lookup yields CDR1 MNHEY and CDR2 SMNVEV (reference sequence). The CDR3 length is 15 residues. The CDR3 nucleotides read TGTGCCAGCAGTTTGAAGGCTCTCTCTGGCCTTGAGGAGTTCTTC. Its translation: CASSLKALSGLEEFF.

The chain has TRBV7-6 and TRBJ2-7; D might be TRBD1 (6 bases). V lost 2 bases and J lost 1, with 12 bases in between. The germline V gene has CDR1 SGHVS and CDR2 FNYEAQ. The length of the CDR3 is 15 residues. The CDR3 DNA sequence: TGTGCCAGCAGCTTACTACAGGGAATATCCTACGAGCAGTACTTC. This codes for CASSLLQGISYEQYF.

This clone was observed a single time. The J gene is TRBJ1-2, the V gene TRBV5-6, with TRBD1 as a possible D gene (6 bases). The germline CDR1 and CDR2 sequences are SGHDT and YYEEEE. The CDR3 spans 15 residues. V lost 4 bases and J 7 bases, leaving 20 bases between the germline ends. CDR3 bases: TGTGCCAGCAGCACCAGGACAGTTGGACTCGGTGGCTACACCTTC. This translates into CASSTRTVGLGGYTF.

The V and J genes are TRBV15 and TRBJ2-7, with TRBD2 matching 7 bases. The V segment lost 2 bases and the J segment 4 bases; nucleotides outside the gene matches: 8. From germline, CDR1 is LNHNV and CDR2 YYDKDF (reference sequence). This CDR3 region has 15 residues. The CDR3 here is CATSRPGAGEYEQYF. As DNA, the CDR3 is TGTGCCACCAGCAGACCCGGTGCGGGAGAGTACGAGCAGTACTTC.

Here the CDR3 DNA reads TGTGCCAGCAGCCAATCGGGGCAGGGGAATGCCTACGAGCAGTACTTC. It specifies CASSQSGQGNAYEQYF. This chain links TRBV16 with TRBJ2-7, with a tentative D call TRBD1 (6 bases). Germline V CDR1 and CDR2: KGHSY, FQNENV. V lost 0 bases and J lost 2, with 14 bases in between. This CDR3 region has 16 residues. Full variable domain (missing parts from reference TRBV16 and TRBJ2-7): GEEVAQTPKHLVRGEGQKAKLYCAPIKGHSYVFWYQQVLKNEFKFLISFQNENVFDETGMPKERFSAKCLPNSPCSLEIQATKLEDSAVYFCASSQSGQGNAYEQYFGPGTRLTVT.

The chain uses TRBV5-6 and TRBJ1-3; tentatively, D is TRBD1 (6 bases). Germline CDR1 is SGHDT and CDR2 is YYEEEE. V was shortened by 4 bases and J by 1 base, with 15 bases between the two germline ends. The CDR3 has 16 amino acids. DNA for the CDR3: TGTGCCAGCAGCAAAGTGGCGGACAGTTCTGGAAACACCATATATTTT. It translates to CASSKVADSSGNTIYF.

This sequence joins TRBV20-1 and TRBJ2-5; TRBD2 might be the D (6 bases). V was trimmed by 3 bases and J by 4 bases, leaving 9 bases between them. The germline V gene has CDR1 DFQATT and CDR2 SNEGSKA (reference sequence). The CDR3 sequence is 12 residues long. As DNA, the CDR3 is TGCAGTGCTAGTTTGGGGGGAGAGACCCAGTACTTC. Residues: CSASLGGETQYF.

The CDR3 region has the DNA TGTGCCAGCAATGGCGGGGGCCGCACTGAAGCTTTCTTT. This translates into CASNGGGRTEAFF. This rearrangement joins TRBV12-3 or TRBV12-4 to TRBJ1-1, with a possible D match to TRBD1 (6 bases). Trimming took off 7 bases at V and 4 bases at J, with 13 bases between the two ends. The CDR3 is 13 residues long.

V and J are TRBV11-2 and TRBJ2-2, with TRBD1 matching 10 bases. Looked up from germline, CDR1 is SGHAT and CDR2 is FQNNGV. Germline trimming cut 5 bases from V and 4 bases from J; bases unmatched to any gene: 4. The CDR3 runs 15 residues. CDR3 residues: CASSAGQGTTGELFF. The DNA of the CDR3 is TGTGCCAGCAGCGCGGGACAGGGGACCACCGGGGAGCTGTTTTTT.

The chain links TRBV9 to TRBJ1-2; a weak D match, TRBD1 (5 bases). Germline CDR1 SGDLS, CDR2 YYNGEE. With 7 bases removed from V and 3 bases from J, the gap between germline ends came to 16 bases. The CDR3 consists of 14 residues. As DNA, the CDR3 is TGTGCCAGCTACCACTCGGCAGGGTACTATGGCTACACCTTC. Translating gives CASYHSAGYYGYTF.

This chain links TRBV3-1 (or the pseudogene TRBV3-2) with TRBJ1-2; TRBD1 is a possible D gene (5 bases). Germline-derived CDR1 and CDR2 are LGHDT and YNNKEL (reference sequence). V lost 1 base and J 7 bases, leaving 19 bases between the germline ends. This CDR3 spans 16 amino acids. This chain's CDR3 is CASSQGSGPQFGGYTF. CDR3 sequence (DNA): TGTGCCAGCAGCCAAGGTTCAGGGCCCCAGTTCGGTGGCTACACCTTC.

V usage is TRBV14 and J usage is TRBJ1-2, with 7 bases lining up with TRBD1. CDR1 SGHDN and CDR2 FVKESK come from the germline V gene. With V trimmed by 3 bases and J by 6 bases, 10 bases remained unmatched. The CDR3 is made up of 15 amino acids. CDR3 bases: TGTGCCAGCAGCCATCGGACAGGATTAAGCAATGGCTACACCTTC. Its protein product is CASSHRTGLSNGYTF.

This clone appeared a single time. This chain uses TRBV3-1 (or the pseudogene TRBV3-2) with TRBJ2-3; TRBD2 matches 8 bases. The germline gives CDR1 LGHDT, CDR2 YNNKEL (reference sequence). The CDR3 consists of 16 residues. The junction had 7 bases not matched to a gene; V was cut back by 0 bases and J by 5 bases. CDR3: CASSQEPGGREDTQYF. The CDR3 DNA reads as TGTGCCAGCAGCCAAGAGCCGGGGGGGCGCGAAGATACGCAGTATTTT.